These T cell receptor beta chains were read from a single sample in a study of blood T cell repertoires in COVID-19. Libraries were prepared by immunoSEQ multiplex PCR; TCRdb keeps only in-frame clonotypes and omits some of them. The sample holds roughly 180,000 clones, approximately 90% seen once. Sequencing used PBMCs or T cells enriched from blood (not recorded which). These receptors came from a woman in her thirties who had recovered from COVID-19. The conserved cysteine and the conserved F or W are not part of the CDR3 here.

CDR3aa: ASSDGLGQEQF; j_gene: TRBJ2-1; v_gene: TRBV2
CDR3aa: ASSYSTGGYEQY; j_gene: TRBJ2-7; v_gene: TRBV6-6
CDR3aa: ASRKGGDSYNSPLH; j_gene: TRBJ1-6; v_gene: TRBV9
CDR3aa: ASSHSYFVNEQF; j_gene: TRBJ2-1; v_gene: TRBV7-9
CDR3aa: ASSEYGDTNQPQH; j_gene: TRBJ1-5; v_gene: TRBV2
CDR3aa: ASSQTLLAANEQF; j_gene: TRBJ2-1; v_gene: TRBV4-3
CDR3aa: ASTNLGTGELF; j_gene: TRBJ2-2; v_gene: TRBV19
CDR3aa: ASRGTGTAPEQY; j_gene: TRBJ2-7; v_gene: TRBV7-9
CDR3aa: ASRASTAYGYT; j_gene: TRBJ1-2; v_gene: TRBV2
CDR3aa: ASSLGAREEAF; j_gene: TRBJ1-1; v_gene: TRBV12-3/TRBV12-4
CDR3aa: ASSLGDTGNYGYT; j_gene: TRBJ1-2; v_gene: TRBV5-1
CDR3aa: SAQSIYGYT; j_gene: TRBJ1-2; v_gene: TRBV20-1
CDR3aa: ASSYGGLRYGYT; j_gene: TRBJ1-2; v_gene: TRBV2
CDR3aa: ASSYSVTGSNQPQH; j_gene: TRBJ1-5; v_gene: TRBV6-2/TRBV6-3
CDR3aa: ASSLEISVNTEAF; j_gene: TRBJ1-1; v_gene: TRBV5-1